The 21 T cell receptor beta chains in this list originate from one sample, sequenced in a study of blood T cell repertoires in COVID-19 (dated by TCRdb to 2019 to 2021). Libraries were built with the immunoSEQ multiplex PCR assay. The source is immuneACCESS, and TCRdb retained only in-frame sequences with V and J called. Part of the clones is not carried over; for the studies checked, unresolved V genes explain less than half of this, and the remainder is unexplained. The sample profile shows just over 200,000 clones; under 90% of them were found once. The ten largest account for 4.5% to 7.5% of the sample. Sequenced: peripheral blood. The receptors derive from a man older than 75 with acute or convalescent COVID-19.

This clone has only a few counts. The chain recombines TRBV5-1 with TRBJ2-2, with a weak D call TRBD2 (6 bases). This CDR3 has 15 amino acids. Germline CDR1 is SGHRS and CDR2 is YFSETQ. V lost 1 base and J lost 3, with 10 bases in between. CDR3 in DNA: TGCGCCAGCAGCTTGAGGGACTCCGACACCGGGGAGCTGTTTTTT. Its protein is CASSLRDSDTGELFF.

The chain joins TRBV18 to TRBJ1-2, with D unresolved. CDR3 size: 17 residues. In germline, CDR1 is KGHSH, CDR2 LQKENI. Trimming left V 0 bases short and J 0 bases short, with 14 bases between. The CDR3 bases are TGTGCCAGCTCACCACCGTCGGGAAGCATTACTAACTATGGCTACACCTTC. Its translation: CASSPPSGSITNYGYTF.

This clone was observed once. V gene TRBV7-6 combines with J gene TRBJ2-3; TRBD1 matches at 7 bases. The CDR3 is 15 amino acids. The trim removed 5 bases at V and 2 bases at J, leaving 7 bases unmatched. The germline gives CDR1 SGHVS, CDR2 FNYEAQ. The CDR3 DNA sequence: TGTGCCAGCAGCCCGACAGGGAGCACCACAGATACGCAGTATTTT. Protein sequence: CASSPTGSTTDTQYF.

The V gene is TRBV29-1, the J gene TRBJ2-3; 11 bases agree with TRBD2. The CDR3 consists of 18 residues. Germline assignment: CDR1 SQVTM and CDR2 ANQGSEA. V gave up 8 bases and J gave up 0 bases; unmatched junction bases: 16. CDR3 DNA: TGCAGCTACCGAAGGCGGCCTAGCGGGAGGATTAGCACAGATACGCAGTATTTT. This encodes CSYRRRPSGRISTDTQYF.

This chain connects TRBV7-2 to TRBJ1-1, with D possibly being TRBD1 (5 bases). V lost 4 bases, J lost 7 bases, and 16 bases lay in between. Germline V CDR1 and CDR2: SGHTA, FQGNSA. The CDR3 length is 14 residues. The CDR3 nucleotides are TGTGCCAGCAGCTCAAGCGGGGGGGGGAGTGAAGCTTTCTTT. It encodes CASSSSGGGSEAFF. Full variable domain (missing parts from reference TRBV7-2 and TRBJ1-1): GAGVSQSPSNKVTEKGKDVELRCDPISGHTALYWYRQSLGQGLEFLIYFQGNSAPDKSGLPSDRFSAERTGGSVSTLTIQRTQQEDSAVYLCASSSSGGGSEAFFGQGTRLTVV.

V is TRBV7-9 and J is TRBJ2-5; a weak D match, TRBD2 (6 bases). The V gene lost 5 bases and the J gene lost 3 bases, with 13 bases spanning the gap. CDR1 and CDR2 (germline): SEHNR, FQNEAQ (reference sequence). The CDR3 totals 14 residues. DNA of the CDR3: TGTGCCAGCAGCCCTGGGGTAGCGGAAGAGACCCAGTACTTC. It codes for CASSPGVAEETQYF.

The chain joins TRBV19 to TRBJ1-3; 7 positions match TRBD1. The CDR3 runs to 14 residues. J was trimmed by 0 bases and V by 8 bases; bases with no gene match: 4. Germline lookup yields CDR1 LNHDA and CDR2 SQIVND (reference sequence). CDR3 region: CASGQAPSGNTIYF. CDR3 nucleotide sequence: TGTGCCAGTGGACAGGCTCCCTCTGGAAACACCATATATTTT. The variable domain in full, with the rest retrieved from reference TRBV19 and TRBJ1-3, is DGGITQSPKYLFRKEGQNVTLSCEQNLNHDAMYWYRQDPGQGLRLIYYSQIVNDFQKGDIAEGYSVSREKKESFPLTVTSAQKNPTAFYLCASGQAPSGNTIYFGEGSWLTVV.

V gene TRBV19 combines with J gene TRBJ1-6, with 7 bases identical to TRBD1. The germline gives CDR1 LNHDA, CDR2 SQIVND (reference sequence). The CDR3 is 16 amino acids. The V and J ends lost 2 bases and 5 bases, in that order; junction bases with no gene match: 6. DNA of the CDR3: TGTGCCAGTAGTATATATTCAGGGGGAAATAATTCACCCCTCCACTTT. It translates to CASSIYSGGNNSPLHF. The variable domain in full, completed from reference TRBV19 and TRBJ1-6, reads DGGITQSPKYLFRKEGQNVTLSCEQNLNHDAMYWYRQDPGQGLRLIYYSQIVNDFQKGDIAEGYSVSREKKESFPLTVTSAQKNPTAFYLCASSIYSGGNNSPLHFGNGTRLTVT.

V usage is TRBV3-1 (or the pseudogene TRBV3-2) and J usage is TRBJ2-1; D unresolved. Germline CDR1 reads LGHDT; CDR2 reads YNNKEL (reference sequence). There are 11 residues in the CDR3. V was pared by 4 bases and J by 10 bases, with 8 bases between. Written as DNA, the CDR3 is TGTGCCAGCAGCCTAGCTCGGGAGCAGTTCTTC. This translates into CASSLAREQFF.

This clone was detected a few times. CDR3 nucleotide sequence: TGCGCCAGCAGCCCGTACTCAGGCTCTGAAGCTTTCTTT. Encoded protein: CASSPYSGSEAFF. The chain joins TRBV5-1 to TRBJ1-1; D remains unclear. The germline gives CDR1 SGHRS, CDR2 YFSETQ. The V and J ends lost 4 bases and 6 bases respectively, with 13 bases between them. The CDR3 contains 13 residues.

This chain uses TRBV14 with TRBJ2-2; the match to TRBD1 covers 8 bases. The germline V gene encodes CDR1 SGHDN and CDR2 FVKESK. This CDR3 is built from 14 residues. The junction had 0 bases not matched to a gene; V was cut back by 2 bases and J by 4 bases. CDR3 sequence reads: CASSQQGATGELFF. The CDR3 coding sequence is TGTGCCAGCAGCCAACAGGGGGCCACCGGGGAGCTGTTTTTT. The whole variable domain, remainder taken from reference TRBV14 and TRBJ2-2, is EAGVTQFPSHSVIEKGQTVTLRCDPISGHDNLYWYRRVMGKEIKFLLHFVKESKQDESGMPNNRFLAERTGGTYSTLKVQPAELEDSGVYFCASSQQGATGELFFGEGSRLTVL.

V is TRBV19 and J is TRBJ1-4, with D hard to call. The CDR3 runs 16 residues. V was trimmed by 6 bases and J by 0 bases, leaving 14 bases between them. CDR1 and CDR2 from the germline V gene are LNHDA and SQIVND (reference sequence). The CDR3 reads CASRSLSRATNEKLFF. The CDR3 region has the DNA TGTGCCAGTAGATCTCTTTCTCGGGCAACTAATGAAAAACTGTTTTTT.

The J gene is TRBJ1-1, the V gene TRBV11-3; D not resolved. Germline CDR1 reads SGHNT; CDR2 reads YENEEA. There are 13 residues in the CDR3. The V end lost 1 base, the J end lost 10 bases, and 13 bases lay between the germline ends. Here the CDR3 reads CASSLGERRTAFF. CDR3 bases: TGTGCCAGCAGCTTAGGGGAGAGGCGGACAGCTTTCTTT. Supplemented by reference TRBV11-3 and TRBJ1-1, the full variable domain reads EAGVVQSPRYKIIEKKQPVAFWCNPISGHNTLYWYLQNLGQGPELLIRYENEEAVDDSQLPKDRFSAERLKGVDSTLKIQPAELGDSAVYLCASSLGERRTAFFGQGTRLTVV.

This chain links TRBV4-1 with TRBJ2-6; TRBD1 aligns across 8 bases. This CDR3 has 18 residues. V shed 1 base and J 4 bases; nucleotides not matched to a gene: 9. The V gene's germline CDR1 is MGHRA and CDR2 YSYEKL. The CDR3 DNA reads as TGCGCCAGCAGCCAAGTTCAGGGGGCGTCAACAGGGGCCAACGTCCTGACTTTC. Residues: CASSQVQGASTGANVLTF.

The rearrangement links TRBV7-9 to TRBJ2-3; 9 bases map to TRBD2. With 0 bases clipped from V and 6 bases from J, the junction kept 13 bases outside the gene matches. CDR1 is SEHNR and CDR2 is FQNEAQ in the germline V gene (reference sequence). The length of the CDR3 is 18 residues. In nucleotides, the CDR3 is TGTGCCAGCAGCTTAGCGCGGGGTAGCGGGAGAGGGGACGATACGCAGTATTTT. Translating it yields CASSLARGSGRGDDTQYF.

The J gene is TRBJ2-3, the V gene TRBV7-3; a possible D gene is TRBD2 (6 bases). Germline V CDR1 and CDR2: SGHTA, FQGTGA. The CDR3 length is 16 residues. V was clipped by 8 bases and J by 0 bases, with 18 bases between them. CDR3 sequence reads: CASGRSAGTSTDTQYF. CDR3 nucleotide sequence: TGTGCCAGCGGCCGGAGTGCGGGGACTAGCACAGATACGCAGTATTTT.

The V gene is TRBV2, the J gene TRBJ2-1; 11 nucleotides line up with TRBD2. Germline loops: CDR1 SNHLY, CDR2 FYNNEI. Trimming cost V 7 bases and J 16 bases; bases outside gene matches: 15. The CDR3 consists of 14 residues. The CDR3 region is CASTQRLAGSSKFF. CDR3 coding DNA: TGTGCCAGCACCCAAAGACTAGCGGGGTCGAGCAAATTCTTC.

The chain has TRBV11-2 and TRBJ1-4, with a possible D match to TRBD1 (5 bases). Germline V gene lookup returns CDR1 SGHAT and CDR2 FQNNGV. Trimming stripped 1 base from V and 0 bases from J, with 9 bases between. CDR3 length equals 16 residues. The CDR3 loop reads CASSLAGTPTNEKLFF. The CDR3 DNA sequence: TGTGCCAGCAGCTTAGCGGGGACTCCAACTAATGAAAAACTGTTTTTT.

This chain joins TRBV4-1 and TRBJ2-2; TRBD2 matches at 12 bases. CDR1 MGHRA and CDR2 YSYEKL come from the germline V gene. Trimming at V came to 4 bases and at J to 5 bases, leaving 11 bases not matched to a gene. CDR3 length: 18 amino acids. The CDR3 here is CASSPQGLAGFETGELFF. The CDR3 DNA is TGCGCCAGCAGCCCACAAGGACTAGCGGGGTTCGAGACCGGGGAGCTGTTTTTT.

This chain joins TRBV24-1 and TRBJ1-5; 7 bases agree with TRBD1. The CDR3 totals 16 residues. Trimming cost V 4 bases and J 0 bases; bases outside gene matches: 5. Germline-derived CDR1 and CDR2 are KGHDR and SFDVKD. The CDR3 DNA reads TGTGCCACCAGTGAAAACAGGGGTGGTAGCAATCAGCCCCAGCATTTT. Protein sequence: CATSENRGGSNQPQHF.

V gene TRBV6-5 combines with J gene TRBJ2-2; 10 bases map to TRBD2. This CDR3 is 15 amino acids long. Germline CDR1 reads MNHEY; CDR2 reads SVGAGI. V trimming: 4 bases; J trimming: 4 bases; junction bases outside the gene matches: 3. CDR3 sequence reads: CASSWERGGTGELFF. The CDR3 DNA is TGTGCCAGCAGTTGGGAGCGGGGGGGCACCGGGGAGCTGTTTTTT.